This note documents a single T cell receptor beta chain sequence. Method: immunoSEQ multiplex PCR; TCRdb's copy keeps in-frame clones and lacks some. The repertoire holds over 1.4 million clones, with more than 95% as singletons. The entry originates in a study of shared clonotypes between healthy human individuals. The source is a man aged 25 to 45 in good health. Sequencing was carried out using naive CD4+ T cells sorted from blood. The subset here: CD45RA+ positively selected.

This CDR3 reads CAISEPGTGASYEQYF. CDR3 DNA sequence: TGTGCCATCAGTGAGCCGGGGACAGGGGCGTCCTACGAGCAGTACTTC. The J gene is TRBJ2-7, the V gene TRBV10-3; 10 nucleotides agree with TRBD1. The CDR3 is 16 residues long. The germline V gene encodes CDR1 ENHRY and CDR2 SYGVKD. J was trimmed by 1 base and V by 2 bases; bases with no gene match: 5.